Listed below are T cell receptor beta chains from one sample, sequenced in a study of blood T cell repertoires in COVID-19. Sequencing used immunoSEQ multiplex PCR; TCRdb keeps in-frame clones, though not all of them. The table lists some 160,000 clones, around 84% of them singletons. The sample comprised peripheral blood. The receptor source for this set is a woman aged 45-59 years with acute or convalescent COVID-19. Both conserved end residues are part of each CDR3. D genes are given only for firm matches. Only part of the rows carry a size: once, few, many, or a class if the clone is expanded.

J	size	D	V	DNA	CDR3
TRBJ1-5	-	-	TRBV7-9	TGTGCCAGCAGCTCCCAGGGACAGCCCCAGCATTTT	CASSSQGQPQHF
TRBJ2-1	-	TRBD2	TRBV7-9	TGTGCCAGCAGCTTAGCGCAGGGGACTAGCGGGGGGGCCGAGTTCTTC	CASSLAQGTSGGAEFF
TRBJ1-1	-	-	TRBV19	TGTGCCAGTTGGGGTCGGAACGGGAGTATTGAAGCTTTCTTT	CASWGRNGSIEAFF
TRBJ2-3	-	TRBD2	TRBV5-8	TGTGCCAGCAGCCCACTAGCGGTCGGGCAGGATACGCAGTATTTT	CASSPLAVGQDTQYF
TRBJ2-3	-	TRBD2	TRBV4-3	TGCGCCAGCAGCCAAGGGAATAGCGGGAGTACAGATACGCAGTATTTT	CASSQGNSGSTDTQYF
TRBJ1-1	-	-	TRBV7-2	TGTGCCAGCAGCTTGTCATGGAACACTGAAGCTTTCTTT	CASSLSWNTEAFF
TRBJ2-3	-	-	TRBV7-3	TGTGCCAGCAGCTACCAGGGGTTGCAAGATACGCAGTATTTT	CASSYQGLQDTQYF
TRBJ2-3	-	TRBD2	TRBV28	TGTGCCAGCAGTACTATAGCGGGGGAGGACACAGATACGCAGTATTTT	CASSTIAGEDTDTQYF
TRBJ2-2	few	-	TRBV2	TGTGCCAGCAGTTTCCTAGATGGAACCGGGGAGCTGTTTTTT	CASSFLDGTGELFF
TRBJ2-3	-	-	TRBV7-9	TGTGCCAGCACCCCACTCGCAGATACGCAGTATTTT	CASTPLADTQYF
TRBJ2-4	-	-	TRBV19	TGTGCCAGGAGTAGAATTCTTGAGAGGACAAAGAGAAACATTCAGTACTTC	CARSRILERTKRNIQYF
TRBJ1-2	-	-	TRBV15	TGTGCCACCAGCAGAGCAGGGGTGGAGTATGGCTACACCTTC	CATSRAGVEYGYTF
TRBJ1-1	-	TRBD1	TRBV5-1	TGCGCCAGCAGCTACGCAGGGGGCGTGCGGGTCACTGAAGCTTTCTTT	CASSYAGGVRVTEAFF
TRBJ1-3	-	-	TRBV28	TGTGCCAGCCGTCCCCAGGGATCAGGGGGAAACACCATATATTTT	CASRPQGSGGNTIYF
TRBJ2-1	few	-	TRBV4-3	TGCGCCAGCAGCCGCCTCTTGACCATAGAGGGCGATGAGCAGTTCTTC	CASSRLLTIEGDEQFF
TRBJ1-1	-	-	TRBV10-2	TGCGCCAGCAGTGAGTCTTGGACTGCGGAAGCTTTCTTT	CASSESWTAEAFF
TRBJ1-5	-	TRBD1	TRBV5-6	TGTGCCAGCAGCTCTGGACAGGGCCAGAAGGCCCAGCATTTT	CASSSGQGQKAQHF
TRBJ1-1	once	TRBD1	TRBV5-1	TGCGCCAGCAGTGTACAGGGGTACACTGAAGCTTTCTTT	CASSVQGYTEAFF
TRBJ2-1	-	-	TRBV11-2	TGTGCCAGCAGCTTAGCGTTCCGGGGGGCATATGAGCAGTTCTTC	CASSLAFRGAYEQFF
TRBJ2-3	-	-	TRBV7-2	TGTGCCAGCAGCCCATCAGGCCAGGGGATGGATACGCAGTATTTT	CASSPSGQGMDTQYF
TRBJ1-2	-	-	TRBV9	TGTGCCAGCAGCGTAGGGGCAGGCGTCATCTATGGCTACACCTTC	CASSVGAGVIYGYTF
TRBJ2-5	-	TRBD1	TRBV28	TGTGCCAGCAGTCGGGGACAGGAAGAGACCCAGTACTTC	CASSRGQEETQYF
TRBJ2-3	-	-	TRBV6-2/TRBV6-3	TGTGCCAGCAGTTCAGCCGACTCTCCGGATACGCAGTATTTT	CASSSADSPDTQYF
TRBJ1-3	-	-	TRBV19	TGTGCCAGTAGTACGCAGGGGACTGGAAACACCATATATTTT	CASSTQGTGNTIYF
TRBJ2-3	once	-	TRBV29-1	TGCAGCGTTGAACAGGTTACTAGCACAGATACGCAGTATTTT	CSVEQVTSTDTQYF
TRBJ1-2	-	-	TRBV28	TGTGCCAGCAGTTATCAGTCGTCTTATGGCTACACCTTC	CASSYQSSYGYTF
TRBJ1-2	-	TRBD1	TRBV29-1	TGCAGCATAGTCGGACAGGGCTTTGATGGCTACACCTTC	CSIVGQGFDGYTF
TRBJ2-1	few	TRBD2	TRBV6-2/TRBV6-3	TGTGCCAGCAGTTACTCCCTCACTAGCGGGGATAATGAGCAGTTCTTC	CASSYSLTSGDNEQFF
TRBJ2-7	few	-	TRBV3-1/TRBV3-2	TGTGCCAGCAGCCAAGTTCGAGACTTCCCCGAGCAGTACTTC	CASSQVRDFPEQYF